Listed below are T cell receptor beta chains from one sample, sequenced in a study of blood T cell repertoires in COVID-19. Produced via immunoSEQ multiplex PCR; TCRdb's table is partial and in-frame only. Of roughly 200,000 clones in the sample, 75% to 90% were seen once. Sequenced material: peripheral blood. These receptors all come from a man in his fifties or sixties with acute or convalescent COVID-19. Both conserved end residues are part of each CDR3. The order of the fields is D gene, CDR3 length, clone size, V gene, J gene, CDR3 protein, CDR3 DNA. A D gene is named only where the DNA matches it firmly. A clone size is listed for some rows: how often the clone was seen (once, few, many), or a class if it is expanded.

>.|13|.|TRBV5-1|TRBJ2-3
CASSYSDRGTQYF
TGCGCCAGCAGCTACTCCGACCGGGGTACGCAGTATTTT
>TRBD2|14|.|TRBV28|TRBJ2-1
CASSSRAGINEQFF
TGTGCCAGCAGTTCGCGAGCGGGGATAAATGAGCAGTTCTTC
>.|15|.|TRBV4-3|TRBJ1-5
CASSPFGGSNQPQHF
TGCGCCAGCAGCCCGTTCGGGGGTAGCAATCAGCCCCAGCATTTT
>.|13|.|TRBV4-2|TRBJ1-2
CASSQDRVYGYTF
TGTGCCAGCAGCCAAGATCGGGTCTATGGCTACACCTTC
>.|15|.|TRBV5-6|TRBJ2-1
CASSLAPAEYNEQFF
TGTGCCAGCAGCTTGGCCCCAGCGGAGTACAATGAGCAGTTCTTC
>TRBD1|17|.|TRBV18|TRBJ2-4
CASSSSVDRVAKNIQYF
TGTGCCAGCTCATCCTCCGTTGACAGGGTCGCCAAAAACATTCAGTACTTC
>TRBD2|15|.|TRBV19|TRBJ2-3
CASSTSGGATDTQYF
TGTGCCAGTAGTACTAGCGGGGGGGCCACAGATACGCAGTATTTT
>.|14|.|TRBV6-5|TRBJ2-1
CASSYSTPYNEQFF
TGTGCCAGCAGTTACTCGACACCCTACAATGAGCAGTTCTTC
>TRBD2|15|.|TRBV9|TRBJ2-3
CASSAGTSREYTQYF
TGTGCCAGCAGCGCTGGGACTAGCCGGGAGTATACGCAGTATTTT
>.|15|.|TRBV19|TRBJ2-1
CASSRNSLTYNEQFF
TGTGCCAGTAGTAGAAATAGCTTAACCTACAATGAGCAGTTCTTC
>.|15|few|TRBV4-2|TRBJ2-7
CASSQEGGRAYEQYF
TGTGCCAGCAGCCAAGAAGGGGGGAGGGCCTACGAGCAGTACTTC
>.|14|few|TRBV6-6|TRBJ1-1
CASSYRDSKTEAFF
TGTGCCAGCAGTTACCGCGACTCAAAAACTGAAGCTTTCTTT
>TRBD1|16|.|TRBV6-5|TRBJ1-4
CASSYSFGTDNEKLFF
TGTGCCAGCAGTTACTCGTTCGGGACAGATAATGAAAAACTGTTTTTT
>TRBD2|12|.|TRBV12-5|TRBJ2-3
CASAPGGWTQYF
TGTGCTAGTGCACCGGGGGGTTGGACGCAGTATTTT
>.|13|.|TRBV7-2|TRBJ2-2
CASSFGPAGELFF
TGTGCCAGCAGCTTTGGCCCTGCCGGGGAGCTGTTTTTT
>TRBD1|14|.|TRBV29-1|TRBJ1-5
CSAVLGTGDQPQHF
TGCAGCGCCGTCCTCGGGACAGGGGATCAGCCCCAGCATTTT
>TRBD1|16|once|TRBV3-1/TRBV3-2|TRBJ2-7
CASSPPRTGGSYEQYF
TGTGCCAGCAGCCCCCCCAGGACAGGGGGCAGCTACGAGCAGTACTTC
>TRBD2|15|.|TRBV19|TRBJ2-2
CASSPPGGGTGELFF
TGTGCCAGTAGTCCCCCGGGGGGGGGTACCGGGGAGCTGTTTTTT
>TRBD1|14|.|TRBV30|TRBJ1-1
CAWSVGQGVIEAFF
TGTGCCTGGAGTGTAGGACAGGGGGTTATTGAAGCTTTCTTT
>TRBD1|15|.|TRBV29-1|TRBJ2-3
CSVKDGTGPGDTQYF
TGCAGCGTGAAAGACGGGACAGGGCCCGGAGATACGCAGTATTTT
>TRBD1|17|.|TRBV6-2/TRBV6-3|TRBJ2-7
CASSYLRVRDRTYEQYF
TGTGCCAGCAGTTACTTAAGGGTCCGGGACAGGACCTACGAGCAGTACTTC
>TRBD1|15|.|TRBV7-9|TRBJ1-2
CASSQGQGAGYGYTF
TGTGCCAGCAGCCAAGGACAGGGGGCGGGCTATGGCTACACCTTC
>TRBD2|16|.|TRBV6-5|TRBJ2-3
CASSSLAAARTDTQYF
TGTGCCAGCAGTTCACTAGCGGCTGCTAGGACAGATACGCAGTATTTT
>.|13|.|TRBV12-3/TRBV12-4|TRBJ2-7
CASARTVSYEQYF
TGTGCCAGCGCCCGGACAGTCAGTTACGAGCAGTACTTC
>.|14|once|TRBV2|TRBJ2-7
CASSDSQGFYEQYF
TGTGCCAGCAGCGATTCCCAGGGGTTCTACGAGCAGTACTTC
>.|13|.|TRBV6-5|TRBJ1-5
CATTVNSNQPQHF
TGTGCCACCACAGTAAATAGCAATCAGCCCCAGCATTTT
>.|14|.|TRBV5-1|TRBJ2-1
CASSSIPGENEQFF
TGCGCCAGCAGCTCGATCCCAGGGGAAAATGAGCAGTTCTTC
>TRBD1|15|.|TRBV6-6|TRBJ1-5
CASSLGQGAGQPQHF
TGTGCCAGCAGCCTGGGACAGGGGGCAGGACAGCCCCAGCATTTT
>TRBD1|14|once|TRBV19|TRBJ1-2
CASSEQGAVYGYTF
TGTGCCAGTAGTGAACAGGGGGCGGTCTATGGCTACACCTTC
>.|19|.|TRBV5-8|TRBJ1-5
CASSLAVTQTIYSNQPQHF
TGTGCCAGCAGCTTGGCAGTGACACAGACTATCTATAGCAATCAGCCCCAGCATTTT
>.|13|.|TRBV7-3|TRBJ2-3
CASSGQSTDTQYF
TGTGCCAGCAGCGGACAAAGCACAGATACGCAGTATTTT
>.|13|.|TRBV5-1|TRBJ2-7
CASGENTRYEQYF
TGCGCCAGCGGAGAAAACACCCGTTACGAGCAGTACTTC
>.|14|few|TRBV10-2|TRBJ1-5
CASSPQVFGQPQHF
TGCGCCAGCAGTCCACAGGTGTTCGGTCAGCCCCAGCATTTT
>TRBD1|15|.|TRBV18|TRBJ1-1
CASSPSGTVNTEAFF
TGTGCCAGCTCACCGTCCGGGACAGTGAACACTGAAGCTTTCTTT
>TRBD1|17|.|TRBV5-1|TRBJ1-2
CASSLFPDRGGSNGYTF
TGCGCCAGCAGCTTGTTCCCGGACAGGGGGGGTTCGAATGGCTACACCTTC
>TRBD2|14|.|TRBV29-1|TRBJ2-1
CSVGSAGGRNEQFF
TGCAGCGTTGGATCAGCGGGGGGGCGCAATGAGCAGTTCTTC
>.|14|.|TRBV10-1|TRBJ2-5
CASSEPGQQETQYF
TGCGCCAGCAGTGAGCCCGGACAGCAAGAGACCCAGTACTTC